This TCR beta chain was obtained from a study of blood T cell repertoires in COVID-19. Looking at the study overall: Spain, Italy and the United States supplied samples that represented acute and convalescent COVID-19. T cells, B-cell-depleted T cells, or PBMCs supplied cDNA or gDNA.

The CDR3 loop spans 16 amino acids. The germline gives CDR1 SGHDT, CDR2 YYEEEE. Trimming cost V 0 bases and J 3 bases, with 15 bases left between them. Authors' analysis steps: It was from reference gene primer amplification that nucleated cell counts were estimated. Assay used: immunoSEQ multiplex PCR; TCRdb lists only in-frame clones, some missing. V, J and clone size derive from that table, while D and trimming were established from the DNA sequence. The table shows 140,000 or so clones, with 84% occurring only once. The chain couples TRBV5-6 to TRBJ2-5; D gene ambiguous. Sequencing input: peripheral blood. The TCR was taken from a human donor in a cohort sampled during active COVID-19. In DNA, the CDR3 is TGTGCCAGCAGCTTGGACAGCACACAACCCGAAGAGACCCAGTACTTC. Translating it yields CASSLDSTQPEETQYF.